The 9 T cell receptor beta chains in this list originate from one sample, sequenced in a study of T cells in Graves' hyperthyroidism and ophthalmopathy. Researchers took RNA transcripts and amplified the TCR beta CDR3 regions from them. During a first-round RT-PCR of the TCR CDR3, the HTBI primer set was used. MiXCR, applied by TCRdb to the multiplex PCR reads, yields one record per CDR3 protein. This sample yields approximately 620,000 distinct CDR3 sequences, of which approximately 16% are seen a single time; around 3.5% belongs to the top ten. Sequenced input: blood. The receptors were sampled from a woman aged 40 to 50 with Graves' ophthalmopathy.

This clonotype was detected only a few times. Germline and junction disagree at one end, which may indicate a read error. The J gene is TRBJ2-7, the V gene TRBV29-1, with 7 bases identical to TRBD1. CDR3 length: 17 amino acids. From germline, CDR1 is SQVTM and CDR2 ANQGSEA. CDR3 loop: CSVVSGTDLFFSYGQYF. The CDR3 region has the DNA TGCAGCGTTGTATCCGGGACAGACCTCTTTTTCTCCTACGGGCAGTACTTC.

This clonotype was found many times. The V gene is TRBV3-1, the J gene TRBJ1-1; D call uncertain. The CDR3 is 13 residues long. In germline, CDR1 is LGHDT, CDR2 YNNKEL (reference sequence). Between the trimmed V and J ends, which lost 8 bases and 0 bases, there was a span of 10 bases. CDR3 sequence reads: CASGRQLNTEAFF. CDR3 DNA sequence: TGTGCCAGCGGAAGGCAACTGAACACTGAAGCTTTCTTT.

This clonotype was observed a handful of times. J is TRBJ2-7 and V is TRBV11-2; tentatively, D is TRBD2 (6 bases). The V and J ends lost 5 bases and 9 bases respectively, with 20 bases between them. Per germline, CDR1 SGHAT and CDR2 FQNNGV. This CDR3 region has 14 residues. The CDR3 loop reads CASSTLRDSGGQYF. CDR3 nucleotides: TGTGCCAGCAGCACACTACGGGACTCCGGAGGGCAGTACTTC.

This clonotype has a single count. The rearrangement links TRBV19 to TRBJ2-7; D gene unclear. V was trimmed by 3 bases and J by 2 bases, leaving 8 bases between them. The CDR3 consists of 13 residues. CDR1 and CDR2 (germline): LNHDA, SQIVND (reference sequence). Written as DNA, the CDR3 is TGTGCCAGTAGTATTGGTCAGCCCTACGAGCAGTACTTC. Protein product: CASSIGQPYEQYF.

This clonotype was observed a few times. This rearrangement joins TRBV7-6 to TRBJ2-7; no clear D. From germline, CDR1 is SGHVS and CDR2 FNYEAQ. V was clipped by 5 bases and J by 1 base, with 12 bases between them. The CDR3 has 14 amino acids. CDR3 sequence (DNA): TGTGCCAGCAGCCCCGACCCCGGGTCCTACGAGCAGTACTTC. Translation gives CASSPDPGSYEQYF.

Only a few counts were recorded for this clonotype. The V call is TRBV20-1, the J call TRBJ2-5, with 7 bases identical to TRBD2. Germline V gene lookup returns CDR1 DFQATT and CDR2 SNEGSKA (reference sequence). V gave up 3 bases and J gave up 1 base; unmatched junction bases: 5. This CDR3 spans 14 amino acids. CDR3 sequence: CSASGGTPQETQYF. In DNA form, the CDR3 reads TGCAGTGCTAGCGGGGGGACCCCCCAAGAGACCCAGTACTTC.

The CDR3 here is CASSNPGDGNTIYF. As DNA, the CDR3 is TGCGCCAGCAGCAACCCAGGGGATGGAAACACCATATATTTT. The chain uses TRBV5-1 and TRBJ1-3; possible D gene TRBD1, 6 bases. The V and J ends lost 4 bases and 3 bases respectively, with 11 bases between them. Per the germline V gene, CDR1 is SGHRS and CDR2 is YFSETQ. The CDR3 runs to 14 residues.

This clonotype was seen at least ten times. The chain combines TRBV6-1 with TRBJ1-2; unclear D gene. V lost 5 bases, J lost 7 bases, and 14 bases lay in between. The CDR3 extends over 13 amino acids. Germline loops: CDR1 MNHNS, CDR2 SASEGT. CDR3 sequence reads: CASSFSGPGGYTF. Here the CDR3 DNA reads TGTGCCAGCAGTTTCTCCGGACCGGGTGGCTACACCTTC.

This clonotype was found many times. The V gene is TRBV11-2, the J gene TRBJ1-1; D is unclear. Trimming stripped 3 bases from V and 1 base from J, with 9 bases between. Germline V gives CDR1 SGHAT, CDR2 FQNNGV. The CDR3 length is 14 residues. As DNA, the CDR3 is TGTGCCAGCAGCTTTATGTTTGGGAACACTGAAGCTTTCTTT. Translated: CASSFMFGNTEAFF. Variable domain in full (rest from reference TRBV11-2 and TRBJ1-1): EAGVAQSPRYKIIEKRQSVAFWCNPISGHATLYWYQQILGQGPKLLIQFQNNGVVDDSQLPKDRFSAERLKGVDSTLKIQPAKLEDSAVYLCASSFMFGNTEAFFGQGTRLTVV.